This T cell receptor (beta chain) comes out of a study of cytomegalovirus exposure and HLA in healthy donors. General study results and limits: The authors later found most CMV-associated TCR beta chains appeared HLA-restricted.

Regarding this clone: What it recognizes is unknown.

The ends were cut back, 4 bases at V and 5 bases at J, with 17 bases in the middle. The CDR3 loop spans 15 amino acids. Germline V lookup: CDR1 SGHDN, CDR2 FVKESK. The primer mix had 60 Vbeta and 13 Jbeta primers. Sequenced by immunoSEQ multiplex PCR; TCRdb stores in-frame clones only, minus some. The data hold some 130,000 clones, with 76% observed a single time. Sequencing was done on a sample of PBMCs. The chain is built from TRBV14 and TRBJ1-1; D might be TRBD1 (6 bases). The receptor was derived from a female donor in good health and CMV-seropositive. CDR3 bases: TGTGCCAGCAGCCCCGCGGGGGGGCTTCCGACTGAAGCTTTCTTT. Protein sequence: CASSPAGGLPTEAFF.